Given below is one T cell receptor beta chain in context. This entry belongs to a study of control samples from healthy donors and cancer patients. Germline assignment: CDR1 SGHRS and CDR2 YFSETQ. Unmatched junction bases numbered 12, after V lost 4 bases and J lost 7 bases. The CDR3 runs 16 residues. The protocol was immunoSEQ multiplex PCR, while the TCRdb copy is restricted to in-frame clones and leaves out a portion. The repertoire holds approximately 160,000 clones, with 80% to 95% as singletons. The rearrangement joins TRBV5-1 to TRBJ1-4; 8 bases are a match to TRBD1. Source material: blood. This sequence originates from a woman aged 55-70 years in good health. Here the CDR3 DNA reads TGCGCCAGCAGCCTGGACAGGGTAAATCCCCTTGAAAAACTGTTTTTT. The encoded protein is CASSLDRVNPLEKLFF.